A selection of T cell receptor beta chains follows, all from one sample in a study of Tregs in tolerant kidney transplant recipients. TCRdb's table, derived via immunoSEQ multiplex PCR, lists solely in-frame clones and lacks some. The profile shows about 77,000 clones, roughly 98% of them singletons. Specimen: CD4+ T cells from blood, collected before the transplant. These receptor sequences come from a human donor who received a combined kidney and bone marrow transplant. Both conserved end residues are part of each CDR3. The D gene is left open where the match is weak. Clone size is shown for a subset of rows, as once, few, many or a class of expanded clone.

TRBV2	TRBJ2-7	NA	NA	CASRGDSRSYEQYF	TGTGCCAGCAGGGGTGACTCCCGCTCCTACGAGCAGTACTTC
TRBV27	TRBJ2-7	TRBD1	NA	CAGDRDTYEQYF	TGCGCCGGGGACAGGGACACTTACGAGCAGTACTTC
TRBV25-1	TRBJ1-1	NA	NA	CASSLLRQGNTEAFF	TGTGCCAGCAGTCTCCTCAGGCAGGGGAACACTGAAGCTTTCTTT
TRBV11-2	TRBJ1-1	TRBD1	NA	CASSRQGLNTEAFF	TGTGCCAGCAGCCGACAGGGGTTGAACACTGAAGCTTTCTTT
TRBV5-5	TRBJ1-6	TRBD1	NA	CASSLPLGTGVNSPLHF	TGTGCCAGCAGTTTGCCGTTGGGGACAGGTGTCAATTCACCCCTCCACTTT
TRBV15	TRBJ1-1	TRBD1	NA	CATSSRPTGTGNAEAFF	TGTGCCACCAGCAGTCGCCCAACCGGGACAGGGAATGCTGAAGCTTTCTTT
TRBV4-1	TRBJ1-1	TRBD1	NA	CASSQEVRDRAFF	TGCGCCAGCAGCCAAGAAGTACGGGACAGAGCTTTCTTT
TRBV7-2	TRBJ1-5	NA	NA	CASSLRQVDNQPQHF	TGTGCCAGCAGCTTAAGACAGGTAGACAATCAGCCCCAGCATTTT
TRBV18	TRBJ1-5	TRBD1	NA	CASSPTKTGRNQPQHF	TGTGCCAGCTCACCAACGAAGACAGGGCGGAATCAGCCCCAGCATTTT
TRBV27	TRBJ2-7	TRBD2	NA	CASSLKGTSGSFSPYEQYF	TGTGCCAGCAGTTTAAAGGGGACTAGCGGGAGTTTTAGCCCCTACGAGCAGTACTTC
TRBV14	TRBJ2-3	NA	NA	CASSQNSPGSGVQYF	TGTGCCAGCAGCCAAAATTCTCCGGGGTCAGGTGTGCAGTATTTT
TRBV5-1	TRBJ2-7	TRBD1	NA	CASSRGTGVHEQYF	TGCGCCAGCAGCCGAGGGACAGGGGTCCACGAGCAGTACTTC
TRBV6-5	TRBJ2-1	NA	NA	CASSYSRGNEQFF	TGTGCCAGCAGTTACTCCAGGGGTAATGAGCAGTTCTTC
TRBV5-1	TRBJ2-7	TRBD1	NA	CASSSGTANSYEQYF	TGCGCCAGCAGCTCCGGGACAGCAAACTCCTACGAGCAGTACTTC
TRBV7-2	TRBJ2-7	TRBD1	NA	CASSVQPGQGREQYF	TGTGCCAGCAGCGTACAACCGGGACAGGGGAGGGAGCAGTACTTC
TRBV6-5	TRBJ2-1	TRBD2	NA	CASSSQLAGGYNEQFF	TGTGCCAGCAGTTCGCAACTAGCGGGGGGGTACAATGAGCAGTTCTTC
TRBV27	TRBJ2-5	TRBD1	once	CASRKTGGETQYF	TGTGCCAGCAGGAAAACAGGGGGAGAGACCCAGTACTTC
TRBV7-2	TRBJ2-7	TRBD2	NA	CASSLSSGGLYEQYF	TGTGCCAGCAGCTTATCCAGCGGGGGCCTCTACGAGCAGTACTTC
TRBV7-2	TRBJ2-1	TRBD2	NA	CASSWTSGSNEQFF	TGTGCCAGCAGCTGGACTAGCGGGAGTAATGAGCAGTTCTTC
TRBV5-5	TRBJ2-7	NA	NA	CASSLLTVEEQYF	TGTGCCAGCAGCTTACTGACGGTGGAGGAGCAGTACTTC
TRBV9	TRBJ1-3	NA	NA	CASSVETRGPGNTIYF	TGTGCCAGCAGCGTAGAAACCAGGGGACCCGGAAACACCATATATTTT
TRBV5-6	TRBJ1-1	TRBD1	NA	CASSKIKTGGTEAFF	TGTGCCAGCAGCAAAATAAAGACAGGGGGCACTGAAGCTTTCTTT
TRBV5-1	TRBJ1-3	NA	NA	CASSLGSGVGNTIYF	TGCGCCAGCAGCTTGGGTTCCGGGGTTGGAAACACCATATATTTT
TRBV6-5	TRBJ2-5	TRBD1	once	CASSYLGQGDQETQYF	TGTGCCAGCAGTTACTTGGGACAGGGGGACCAAGAGACCCAGTACTTC
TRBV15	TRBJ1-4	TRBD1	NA	CATSSRDRATNEKLFF	TGTGCCACCAGCTCCCGGGACAGGGCAACTAATGAAAAACTGTTTTTT
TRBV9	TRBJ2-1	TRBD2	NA	CASSVAGGSYNEQFF	TGTGCCAGCAGCGTGGCGGGAGGAAGTTACAATGAGCAGTTCTTC
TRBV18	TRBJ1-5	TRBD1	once	CASSPTTGRNQPQHF	TGTGCCAGCTCACCGACGACAGGGCGTAATCAGCCCCAGCATTTT
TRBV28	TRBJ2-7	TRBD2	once	CASTPAGGSPYEQYF	TGTGCCAGCACTCCTGCGGGGGGCTCGCCCTACGAGCAGTACTTC
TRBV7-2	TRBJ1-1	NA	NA	CASSLGSGGTEAFF	TGTGCCAGCAGCTTGGGAAGCGGGGGGACTGAAGCTTTCTTT
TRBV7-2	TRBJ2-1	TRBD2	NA	CASSLASGSTNEQFF	TGTGCCAGCAGCTTAGCCAGCGGGAGTACGAATGAGCAGTTCTTC
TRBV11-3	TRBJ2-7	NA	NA	CASGAKFGEQYF	TGTGCCAGCGGGGCGAAATTTGGCGAGCAGTACTTC
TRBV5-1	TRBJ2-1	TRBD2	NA	CASSSIGLAGGAGNEQFF	TGCGCCAGCAGCTCCATCGGACTAGCGGGAGGGGCTGGCAATGAGCAGTTCTTC
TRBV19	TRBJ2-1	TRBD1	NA	CASSRDRGTEQFF	TGTGCCAGTAGTAGAGACAGGGGGACTGAGCAGTTCTTC
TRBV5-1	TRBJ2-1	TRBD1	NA	CASSSSGTGISNEQFF	TGCGCCAGCAGCTCGTCCGGGACAGGAATAAGCAATGAGCAGTTCTTC
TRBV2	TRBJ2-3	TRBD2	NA	CASTQRGGRADTQYF	TGTGCCAGCACCCAGCGGGGGGGCCGGGCAGATACGCAGTATTTT
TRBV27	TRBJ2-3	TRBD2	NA	CATQLAASTDTQYF	TGTGCCACCCAACTAGCGGCTAGCACAGATACGCAGTATTTT
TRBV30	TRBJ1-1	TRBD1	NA	CAWDQNRYLQGSGSTEAFF	TGTGCCTGGGACCAAAATAGATATTTACAGGGGTCTGGGAGCACTGAAGCTTTCTTT
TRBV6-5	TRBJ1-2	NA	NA	CASSSQENYGYTF	TGTGCCAGCAGTTCCCAGGAAAACTATGGCTACACCTTC
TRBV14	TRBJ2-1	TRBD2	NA	CASSQEVTSGSYYGNEQFF	TGTGCCAGCAGCCAAGAAGTGACTAGCGGGAGTTACTATGGTAATGAGCAGTTCTTC
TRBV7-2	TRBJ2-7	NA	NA	CASSLPGRVYEQYF	TGTGCCAGCAGCTTACCGGGCAGGGTCTACGAGCAGTACTTC
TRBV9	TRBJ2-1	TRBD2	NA	CASSVAVTGGPNEQFF	TGTGCCAGCAGCGTAGCTGTTACGGGAGGGCCCAATGAGCAGTTCTTC